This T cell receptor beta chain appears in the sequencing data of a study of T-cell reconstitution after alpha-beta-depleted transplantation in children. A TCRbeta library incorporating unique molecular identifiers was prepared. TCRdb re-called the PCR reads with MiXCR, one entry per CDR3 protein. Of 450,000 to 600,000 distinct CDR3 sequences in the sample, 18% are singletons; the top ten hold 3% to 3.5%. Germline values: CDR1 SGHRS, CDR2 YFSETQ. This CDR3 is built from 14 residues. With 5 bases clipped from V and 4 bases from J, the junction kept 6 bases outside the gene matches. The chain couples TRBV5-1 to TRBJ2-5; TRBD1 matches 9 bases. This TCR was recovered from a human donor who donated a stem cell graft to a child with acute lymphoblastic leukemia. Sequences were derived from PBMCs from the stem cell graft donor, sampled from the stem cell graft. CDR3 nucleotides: TGCGCCAGCAGGTGGGGGACAGGGAGAGAGACCCAGTACTTC. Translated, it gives CASRWGTGRETQYF.